This TCR beta chain was captured by sequencing in a study of T cells in Graves' hyperthyroidism and ophthalmopathy. Study-wide points: Ophthalmopathy, which appeared later, was predicted by the model a median 6.5 months before onset.

The sample holds many counts of this clonotype. Antigen unknown. Researchers took RNA transcripts and amplified the TCR beta CDR3 regions from them. The HTBI primer set served for first-round RT-PCR of the TCR CDR3. In TCRdb, the multiplex PCR reads were re-called with MiXCR into one record per CDR3 protein. Of hundreds of thousands of distinct CDR3 sequences listed, around 14% are singletons. The germline V gene encodes CDR1 LNHDA and CDR2 SQIVND (reference sequence). The CDR3 has 13 residues. V gave up 9 bases and J gave up 1 base, with 12 bases separating them. The material sequenced was blood. The chain employs TRBV19 and TRBJ1-1; D possibly corresponds to TRBD1 (6 bases). The receptor was isolated from a woman in her 30s with Graves' hyperthyroidism. In nucleotides, the CDR3 is TGTGCCAGCGCCGGGACAAGGAACACTGAAGCTTTCTTT. Encoded protein: CASAGTRNTEAFF.